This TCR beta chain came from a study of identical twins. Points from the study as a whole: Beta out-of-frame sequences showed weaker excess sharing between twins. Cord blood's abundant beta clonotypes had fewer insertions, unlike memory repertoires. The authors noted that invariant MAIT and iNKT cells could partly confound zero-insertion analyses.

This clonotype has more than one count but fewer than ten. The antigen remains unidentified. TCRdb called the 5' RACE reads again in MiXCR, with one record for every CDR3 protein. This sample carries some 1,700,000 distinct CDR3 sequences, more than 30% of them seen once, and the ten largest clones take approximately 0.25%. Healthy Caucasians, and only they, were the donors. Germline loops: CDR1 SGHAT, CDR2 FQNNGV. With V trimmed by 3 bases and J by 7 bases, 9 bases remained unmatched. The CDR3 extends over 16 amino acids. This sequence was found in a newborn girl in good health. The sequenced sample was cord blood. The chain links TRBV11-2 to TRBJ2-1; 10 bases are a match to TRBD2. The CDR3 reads CASSFISGGAWNEQFF. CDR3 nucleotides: TGTGCCAGCAGCTTCATAAGCGGGGGGGCGTGGAATGAGCAGTTCTTC.